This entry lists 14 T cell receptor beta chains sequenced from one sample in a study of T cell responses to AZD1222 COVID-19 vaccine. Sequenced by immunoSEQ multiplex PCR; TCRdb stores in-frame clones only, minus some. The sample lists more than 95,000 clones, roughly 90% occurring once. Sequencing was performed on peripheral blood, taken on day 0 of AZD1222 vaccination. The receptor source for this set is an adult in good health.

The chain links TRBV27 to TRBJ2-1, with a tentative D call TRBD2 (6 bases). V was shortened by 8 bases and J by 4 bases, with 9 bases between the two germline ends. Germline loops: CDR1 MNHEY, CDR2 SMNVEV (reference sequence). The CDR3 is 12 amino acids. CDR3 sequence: CASGRGYNEQFF. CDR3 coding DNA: TGTGCCAGCGGGCGGGGATACAATGAGCAGTTCTTC.

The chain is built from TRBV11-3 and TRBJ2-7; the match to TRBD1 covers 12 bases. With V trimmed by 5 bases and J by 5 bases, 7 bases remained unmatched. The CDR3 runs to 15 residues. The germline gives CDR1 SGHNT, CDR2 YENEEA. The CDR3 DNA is TGTGCCAGCAGCAGAGCCGGGACAGGGGGCGACGAGCAGTACTTC. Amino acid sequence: CASSRAGTGGDEQYF.

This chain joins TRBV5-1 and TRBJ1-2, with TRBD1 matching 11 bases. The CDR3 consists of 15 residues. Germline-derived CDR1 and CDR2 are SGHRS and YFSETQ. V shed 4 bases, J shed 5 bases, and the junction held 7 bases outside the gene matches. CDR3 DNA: TGCGCCAGCAGCCTGGGACAGGGGGGAATTTATGGCTACACCTTC. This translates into CASSLGQGGIYGYTF.

DNA for the CDR3: TGTGCCAGCAGTTCATTGGGACGGGGCTATAATTCACCCCTCCACTTT. Translating gives CASSSLGRGYNSPLHF. The chain joins TRBV28 to TRBJ1-6, with a weak D call TRBD1 (5 bases). The CDR3 runs 16 residues. From germline, CDR1 is MDHEN and CDR2 SYDVKM. V lost 4 bases and J lost 3, with 13 bases in between. Together with reference TRBV28 and TRBJ1-6, the CDR3 gives the full variable domain: DVKVTQSSRYLVKRTGEKVFLECVQDMDHENMFWYRQDPGLGLRLIYFSYDVKMKEKGDIPEGYSVSREKKERFSLILESASTNQTSMYLCASSSLGRGYNSPLHFGNGTRLTVT.

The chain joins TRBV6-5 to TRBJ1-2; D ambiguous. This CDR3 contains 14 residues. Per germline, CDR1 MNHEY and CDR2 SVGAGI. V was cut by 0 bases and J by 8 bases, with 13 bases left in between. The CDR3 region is CASSYSQITGGYTF. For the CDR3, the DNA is TGTGCCAGCAGTTACTCCCAAATCACGGGGGGCTACACCTTC.

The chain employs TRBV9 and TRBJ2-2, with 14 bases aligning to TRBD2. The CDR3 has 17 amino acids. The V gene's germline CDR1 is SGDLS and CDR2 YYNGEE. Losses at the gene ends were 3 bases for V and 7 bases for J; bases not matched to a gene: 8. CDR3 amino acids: CASSGGLAGGVGGELFF. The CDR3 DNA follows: TGTGCCAGCAGCGGCGGACTAGCGGGAGGAGTCGGCGGGGAGCTGTTTTTT.

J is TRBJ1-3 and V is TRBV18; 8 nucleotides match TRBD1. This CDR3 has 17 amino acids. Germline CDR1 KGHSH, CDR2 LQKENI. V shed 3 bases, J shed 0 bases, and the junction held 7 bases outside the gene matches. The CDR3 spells CASSPRTGLSSGNTIYF. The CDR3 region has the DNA TGTGCCAGCTCACCTCGGACAGGGCTATCCTCTGGAAACACCATATATTTT.

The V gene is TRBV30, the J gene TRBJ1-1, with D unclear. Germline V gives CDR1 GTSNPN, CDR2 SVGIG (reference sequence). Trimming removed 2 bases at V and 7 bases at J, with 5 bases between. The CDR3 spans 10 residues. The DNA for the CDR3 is TGTGCCTGGAGTCACGGTGAAGCTTTCTTT. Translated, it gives CAWSHGEAFF.

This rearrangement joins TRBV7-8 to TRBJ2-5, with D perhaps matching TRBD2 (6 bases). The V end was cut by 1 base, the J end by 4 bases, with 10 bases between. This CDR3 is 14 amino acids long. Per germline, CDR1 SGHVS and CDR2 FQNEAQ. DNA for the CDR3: TGTGCCAGCAGCTTAGGGCGGAGGGGAGAGACCCAGTACTTC. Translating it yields CASSLGRRGETQYF.

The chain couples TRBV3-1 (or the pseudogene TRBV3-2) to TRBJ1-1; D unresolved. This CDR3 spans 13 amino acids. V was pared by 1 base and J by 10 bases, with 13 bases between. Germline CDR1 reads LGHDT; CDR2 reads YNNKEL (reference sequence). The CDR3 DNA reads TGTGCCAGCAGCCAAGGGACCCTTCGAGGAGCTTTCTTT. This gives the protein CASSQGTLRGAFF.

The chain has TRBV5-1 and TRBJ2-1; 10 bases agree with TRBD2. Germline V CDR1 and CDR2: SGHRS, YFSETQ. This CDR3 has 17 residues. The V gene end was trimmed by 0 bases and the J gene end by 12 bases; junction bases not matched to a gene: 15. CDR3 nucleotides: TGCGCCAGCAGCTTGGATCCTAGCGGGGGCTCTAGGGTGAGGCAGTTCTTC. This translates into CASSLDPSGGSRVRQFF.

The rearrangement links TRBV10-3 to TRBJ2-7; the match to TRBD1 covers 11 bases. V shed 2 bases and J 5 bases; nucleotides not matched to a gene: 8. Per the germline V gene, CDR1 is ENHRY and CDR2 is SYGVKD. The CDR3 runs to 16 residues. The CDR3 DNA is TGTGCCATCAGTGAGAGGGGGACAGGGGGATCCCACGAGCAGTACTTC. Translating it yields CAISERGTGGSHEQYF.

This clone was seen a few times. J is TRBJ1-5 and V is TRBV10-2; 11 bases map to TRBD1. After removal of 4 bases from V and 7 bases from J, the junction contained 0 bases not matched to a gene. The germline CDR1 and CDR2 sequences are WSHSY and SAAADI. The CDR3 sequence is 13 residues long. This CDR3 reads CASSGTGGQPQHF. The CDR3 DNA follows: TGCGCCAGCAGTGGGACAGGGGGCCAGCCCCAGCATTTT.

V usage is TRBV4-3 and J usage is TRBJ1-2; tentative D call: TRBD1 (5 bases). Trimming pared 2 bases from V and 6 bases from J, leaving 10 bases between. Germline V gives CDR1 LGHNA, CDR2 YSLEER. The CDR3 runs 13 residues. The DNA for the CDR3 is TGCGCCAGCAGCCAACTGCAGGGCGATGGCTACACCTTC. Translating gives CASSQLQGDGYTF.